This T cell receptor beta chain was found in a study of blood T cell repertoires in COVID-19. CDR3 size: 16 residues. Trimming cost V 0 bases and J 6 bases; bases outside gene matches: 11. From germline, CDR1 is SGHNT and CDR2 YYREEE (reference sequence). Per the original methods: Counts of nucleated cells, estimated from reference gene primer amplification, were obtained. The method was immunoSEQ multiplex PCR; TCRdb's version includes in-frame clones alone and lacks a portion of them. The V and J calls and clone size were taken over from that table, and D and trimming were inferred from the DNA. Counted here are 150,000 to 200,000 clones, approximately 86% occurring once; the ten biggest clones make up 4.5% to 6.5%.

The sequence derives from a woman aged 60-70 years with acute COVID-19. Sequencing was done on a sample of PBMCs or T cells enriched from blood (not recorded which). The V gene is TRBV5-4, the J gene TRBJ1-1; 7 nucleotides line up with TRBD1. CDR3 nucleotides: TGTGCCAGCAGCTTGGCGGCCCAGGGGGGTCTTCCTGAAGCTTTCTTT. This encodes CASSLAAQGGLPEAFF.